What follows are 24 T cell receptor beta chains derived from one specimen sequenced in a study of blood T cells in healthy people across ages. The authors ran a second PCR of 7 to 11 cycles using a sample-barcoded 5' primer and a J-beta primer mix. A single record per CDR3 protein comes from TCRdb applying MiXCR to the 5' RACE reads. This table has roughly 730,000 distinct CDR3 sequences, 45% to 70% appearing once. Sample: blood. All receptors come from a man aged 35-49 years in good health.

The V gene is TRBV14, the J gene TRBJ1-1; D is undetermined. V gave up 4 bases and J gave up 0 bases, with 12 bases separating them. Germline loops: CDR1 SGHDN, CDR2 FVKESK. The CDR3 spans 15 residues. The CDR3 is CASSPPGDLNTEAFF. The CDR3 bases are TGTGCCAGCAGCCCCCCGGGTGATTTGAACACTGAAGCTTTCTTT.

About this clonotype: The junction and the germline gene differ at one end; a read error may be behind it. J is TRBJ2-1 and V is TRBV4-1; 7 bases are a match to TRBD2. This CDR3 comprises 15 residues. Germline V CDR1 and CDR2: MGHRA, YSYEKL. CDR3 sequence reads: CTSSQERREIDEQFF. The CDR3 nucleotides read TGCACCAGCAGCCAAGAAAGGCGGGAGATCGATGAGCAGTTCTTC.

V and J are TRBV18 and TRBJ1-2; possible D gene TRBD1, 5 bases. The CDR3 sequence is 12 residues long. Germline V gene lookup returns CDR1 KGHSH and CDR2 LQKENI. The ends were cut back, 8 bases at V and 2 bases at J, with 9 bases in the middle. The CDR3 bases are TGTGCCAGCCAAGACAGCAACTATGGCTACACCTTC. Translation gives CASQDSNYGYTF.

The chain uses TRBV7-9 and TRBJ2-2; 7 bases line up with TRBD2. Germline V gene data show CDR1 as SEHNR and CDR2 as FQNEAQ (reference sequence). The V gene end was trimmed by 3 bases and the J gene end by 2 bases; junction bases not matched to a gene: 12. This CDR3 region has 18 residues. CDR3 protein: CASSFSEELALNTGELFF. The CDR3 nucleotides are TGTGCCAGCAGCTTTTCCGAGGAACTAGCGCTTAACACCGGGGAGCTGTTTTTT. Together with reference TRBV7-9 and TRBJ2-2, the CDR3 gives the full variable domain: DTGVSQNPRHKITKRGQNVTFRCDPISEHNRLYWYRQTLGQGPEFLTYFQNEAQLEKSRLLSDRFSAERPKGSFSTLEIQRTEQGDSAMYLCASSFSEELALNTGELFFGEGSRLTVL.

This chain connects TRBV7-2 to TRBJ2-7; D is undetermined. Germline loops: CDR1 SGHTA, CDR2 FQGNSA. V dropped 3 bases and J dropped 4 bases, with 13 bases sitting between them. The CDR3 spans 14 residues. The CDR3 loop is CASSLAGSAYEQYF. CDR3 nucleotides: TGTGCCAGCAGCTTGGCCGGCTCGGCATACGAGCAGTACTTC.

The chain employs TRBV29-1 and TRBJ1-1; the match to TRBD1 covers 7 bases. From germline, CDR1 is SQVTM and CDR2 ANQGSEA. The CDR3 contains 14 residues. V was pared by 4 bases and J by 4 bases, with 9 bases of the junction left unmatched. The CDR3: CSVARGGSGTEAFF. The CDR3 bases are TGCAGCGTTGCCAGAGGGGGCTCGGGCACTGAAGCTTTCTTT.

This sequence joins TRBV7-2 and TRBJ2-5; no firm D call. This CDR3 comprises 15 residues. Germline V lookup: CDR1 SGHTA, CDR2 FQGNSA. V gave up 2 bases and J gave up 2 bases, with 12 bases separating them. The CDR3 sequence: CASSLWSGAQETQYF. CDR3 nucleotide sequence: TGTGCCAGCAGCTTATGGTCGGGCGCACAAGAGACCCAGTACTTC. Combining the CDR3 with reference TRBV7-2 and TRBJ2-5 gives the whole variable domain GAGVSQSPSNKVTEKGKDVELRCDPISGHTALYWYRQSLGQGLEFLIYFQGNSAPDKSGLPSDRFSAERTGGSVSTLTIQRTQQEDSAVYLCASSLWSGAQETQYFGPGTRLLVL.

V gene TRBV6-2 or TRBV6-3 combines with J gene TRBJ2-2; the match to TRBD1 covers 8 bases. The ends lost 6 bases at V and 7 bases at J; junction bases unmatched: 7. Looked up from germline, CDR1 is MNHEY and CDR2 is SVGEGT. The CDR3 totals 14 residues. As DNA, the CDR3 is TGTGCCAGCAGGCTAACAGGGGGTCACGGGGAGCTGTTTTTT. As protein: CASRLTGGHGELFF.

The chain employs TRBV20-1 and TRBJ2-3; D could derive from TRBD1 or TRBD2 (5 bases each). Per germline, CDR1 DFQATT and CDR2 SNEGSKA (reference sequence). The CDR3 runs 15 residues. V was pared by 3 bases and J by 8 bases, with 21 bases between. The CDR3 nucleotides are TGCAGTGCTAGTGTCACCAGATCGTCTGGGGGTACGCAGTATTTT. Its protein product is CSASVTRSSGGTQYF.

The rearrangement joins TRBV7-9 to TRBJ1-2, with a weak D call TRBD1 (5 bases). The CDR3 loop spans 15 amino acids. Trimming cost V 4 bases and J 1 base, with 13 bases left between them. CDR1 and CDR2 from the germline V gene are SEHNR and FQNEAQ (reference sequence). The DNA for the CDR3 is TGTGCCAGCAGCTCCCCTCATGACAGTAACTATGGCTACACCTTC. This translates into CASSSPHDSNYGYTF.

This clonotype was found many times. The genes are TRBV5-1 and TRBJ2-7; D is uncertain. Germline CDR1 reads SGHRS; CDR2 reads YFSETQ. This CDR3 contains 13 residues. V was cut by 0 bases and J by 2 bases, with 6 bases left in between. CDR3 in amino acids: CASSLGEAYEQYF. CDR3 nucleotide sequence: TGCGCCAGCAGCTTGGGAGAGGCCTACGAGCAGTACTTC.

The gene calls are TRBV24-1 and TRBJ2-6; 7 bases match TRBD1. The CDR3 runs to 18 residues. Germline lookup yields CDR1 KGHDR and CDR2 SFDVKD. V lost 2 bases, J lost 0 bases, and 6 bases stayed unmatched. The CDR3: CATSDYGQAGSGANVLTF. The CDR3 DNA is TGTGCCACCAGTGATTATGGACAGGCTGGCTCTGGGGCCAACGTCCTGACTTTC.

This chain's CDR3 is CASRSPGQGDYEQYF. The CDR3 DNA reads TGTGCCAGCAGGTCCCCCGGACAGGGGGACTACGAGCAGTACTTC. V usage is TRBV6-2 or TRBV6-3 and J usage is TRBJ2-7; 10 nucleotides align to TRBD1. The CDR3 loop spans 15 amino acids. J gave up 3 bases and V 6 bases, and 8 bases lay outside the gene matches. CDR1 is MNHEY, CDR2 SVGEGT, per germline.

V gene TRBV7-3 combines with J gene TRBJ2-1; 7 positions match TRBD1. The J segment lost 1 base and the V segment lost 5 bases, leaving 8 bases of the junction unmatched. Germline CDR1 and CDR2: SGHTA and FQGTGA. This CDR3 has 16 amino acids. CDR3 loop: CASSNNRGWSYNEQFF. In nucleotides, the CDR3 is TGTGCCAGCAGCAACAACAGGGGTTGGTCCTACAATGAGCAGTTCTTC.

This chain links TRBV20-1 with TRBJ2-5, with a tentative D call TRBD2 (6 bases). Germline V gene sequence: CDR1 DFQATT, CDR2 SNEGSKA (reference sequence). V gave up 0 bases and J gave up 1 base, with 12 bases separating them. The CDR3 spans 15 residues. CDR3 sequence: CSARDWRAPQETQYF. CDR3 DNA sequence: TGCAGTGCTAGAGATTGGAGGGCCCCCCAAGAGACCCAGTACTTC.

The V and J genes are TRBV6-5 and TRBJ1-2; possible D gene TRBD1, 6 bases. The CDR3 is 16 amino acids. Trimming took 4 bases from V and 0 from J, leaving 15 bases between them. CDR1 and CDR2 from the germline V gene are MNHEY and SVGAGI. CDR3 protein: CASSLAAGATNYGYTF. The DNA for the CDR3 is TGTGCCAGCAGTTTAGCAGCAGGGGCCACTAACTATGGCTACACCTTC.

The chain uses TRBV12-3 or TRBV12-4 and TRBJ2-4; a weak D match, TRBD2 (7 bases). The CDR3 is 15 residues long. Between the trimmed V and J ends, which lost 1 base and 6 bases, there was a span of 13 bases. CDR3 nucleotide sequence: TGTGCCAGCAGTTTAGGGGGGGGCTACCCAAACATTCAGTACTTC. It is translated as CASSLGGGYPNIQYF.

This clonotype was seen more than once but under ten times. This chain connects TRBV5-1 to TRBJ2-5, with 12 nucleotides matching TRBD2. The germline gives CDR1 SGHRS, CDR2 YFSETQ. CDR3 size: 18 residues. Trimming took 0 bases from V and 5 from J; bases not matched to a gene: 11. The CDR3 nucleotides are TGCGCCAGCAGCTTGGTGACTAGCGGGGGACGTAGAAAGGAGACCCAGTACTTC. It codes for CASSLVTSGGRRKETQYF.

The chain carries TRBV7-8 and TRBJ1-2, with unresolved D. V lost 1 base to trimming and J lost 8 bases, with 11 bases between them. The CDR3 covers 13 residues. Germline V gene sequence: CDR1 SGHVS, CDR2 FQNEAQ. CDR3 residues: CASSLGFSQGYTF. In DNA, the CDR3 is TGTGCCAGCAGCTTAGGGTTTAGCCAGGGCTACACCTTC.

The chain employs TRBV7-9 and TRBJ2-1, with D unclear. The CDR3 extends over 14 amino acids. From germline, CDR1 is SEHNR and CDR2 FQNEAQ (reference sequence). V lost 6 bases and J lost 5, with 14 bases in between. The DNA of the CDR3 is TGTGCCAGCAGTCTGACGGCCCAAAACAATGAGCAGTTCTTC. Amino acid sequence: CASSLTAQNNEQFF.

This chain connects TRBV29-1 to TRBJ1-1, with 8 nucleotides matching TRBD1. This CDR3 spans 14 amino acids. Per germline, CDR1 SQVTM and CDR2 ANQGSEA. V lost 7 bases, J lost 4 bases, and 11 bases stayed unmatched. CDR3 in DNA: TGCAGCGGGACAGGGACGGACTGGGGCACTGAAGCTTTCTTT. It yields the protein CSGTGTDWGTEAFF.

V is TRBV7-2 and J is TRBJ2-3, with TRBD2 matching over 12 bases. The CDR3 totals 18 residues. CDR1 and CDR2 from the germline V gene are SGHTA and FQGNSA. V lost 1 base and J lost 3; bases outside the gene matches: 8. The CDR3 coding sequence is TGTGCCAGCAGCTTAGACCCCCTAGCGGGGGGGCCAACAGATACGCAGTATTTT. This encodes CASSLDPLAGGPTDTQYF.

This clonotype was detected a few times. The chain combines TRBV2 with TRBJ1-4; D unresolved. Germline assignment: CDR1 SNHLY and CDR2 FYNNEI. The ends were cut back, 4 bases at V and 4 bases at J, with 16 bases in the middle. The CDR3 totals 16 residues. The CDR3 here is CASSASGYGYNEKLFF. Written as DNA, the CDR3 is TGTGCCAGCAGTGCAAGCGGGTACGGATATAATGAAAAACTGTTTTTT.

The chain is built from TRBV12-3 or TRBV12-4 and TRBJ1-5; D gene uncertain. CDR3 length: 15 residues. V gave up 5 bases and J gave up 5 bases, with 16 bases separating them. CDR3 in DNA: TGTGCCAGCAGTATGAGACCTGAAGGTGATCAGCCCCAGCATTTT. Encoded protein: CASSMRPEGDQPQHF.